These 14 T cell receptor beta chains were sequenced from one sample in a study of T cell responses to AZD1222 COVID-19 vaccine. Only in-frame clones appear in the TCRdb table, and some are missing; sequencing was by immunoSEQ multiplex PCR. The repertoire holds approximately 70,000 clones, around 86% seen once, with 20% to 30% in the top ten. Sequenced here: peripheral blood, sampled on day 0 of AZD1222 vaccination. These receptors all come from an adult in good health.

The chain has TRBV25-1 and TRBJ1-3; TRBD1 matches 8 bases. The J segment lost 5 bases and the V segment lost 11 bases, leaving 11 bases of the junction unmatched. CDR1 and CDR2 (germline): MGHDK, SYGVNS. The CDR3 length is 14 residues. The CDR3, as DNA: TGTGCCCCTGCCAGGGGGCGCAGCAGAAACACCATATATTTT. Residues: CAPARGRSRNTIYF. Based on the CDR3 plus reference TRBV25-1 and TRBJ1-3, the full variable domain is EADIYQTPRYLVIGTGKKITLECSQTMGHDKMYWYQQDPGMELHLIHYSYGVNSTEKGDLSSESTVSRIRTEHFPLTLESARPSHTSQYLCAPARGRSRNTIYFGEGSWLTVV.

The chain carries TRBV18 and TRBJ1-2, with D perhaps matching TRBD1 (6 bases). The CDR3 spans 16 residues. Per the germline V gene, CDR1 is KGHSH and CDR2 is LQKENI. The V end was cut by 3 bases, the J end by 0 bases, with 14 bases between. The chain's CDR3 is CASSPGTRQANYGYTF. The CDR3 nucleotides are TGTGCCAGCTCACCTGGGACACGACAAGCTAACTATGGCTACACCTTC.

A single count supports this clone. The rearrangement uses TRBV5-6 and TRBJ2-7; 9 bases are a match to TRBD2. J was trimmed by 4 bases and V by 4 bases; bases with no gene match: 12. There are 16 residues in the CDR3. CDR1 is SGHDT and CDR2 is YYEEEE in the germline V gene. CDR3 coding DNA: TGTGCCAGCAGCAAAGCCGGGACTAGCTATCTATACGAGCAGTACTTC. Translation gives CASSKAGTSYLYEQYF.

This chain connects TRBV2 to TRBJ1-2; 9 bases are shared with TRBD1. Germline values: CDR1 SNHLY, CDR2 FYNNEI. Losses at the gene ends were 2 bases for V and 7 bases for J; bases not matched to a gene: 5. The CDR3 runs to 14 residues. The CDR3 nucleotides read TGTGCCAGCAGTGAACTGGTGGGACAGGGTGGCTACACCTTC. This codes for CASSELVGQGGYTF.

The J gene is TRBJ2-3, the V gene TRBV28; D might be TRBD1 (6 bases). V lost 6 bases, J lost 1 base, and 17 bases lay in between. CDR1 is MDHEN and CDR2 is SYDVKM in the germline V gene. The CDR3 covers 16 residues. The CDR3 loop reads CASSPLHRVGTDTQYF. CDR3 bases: TGTGCCAGCAGCCCGTTACACAGGGTGGGCACAGATACGCAGTATTTT.

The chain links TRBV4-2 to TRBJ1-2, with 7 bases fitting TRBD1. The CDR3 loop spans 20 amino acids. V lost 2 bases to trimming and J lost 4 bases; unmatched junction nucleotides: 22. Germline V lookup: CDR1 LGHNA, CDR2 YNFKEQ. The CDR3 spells CASSQSDSYPGTVGTYGYTF. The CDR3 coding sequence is TGTGCCAGCAGCCAATCGGACTCCTACCCCGGGACAGTAGGGACCTATGGCTACACCTTC.

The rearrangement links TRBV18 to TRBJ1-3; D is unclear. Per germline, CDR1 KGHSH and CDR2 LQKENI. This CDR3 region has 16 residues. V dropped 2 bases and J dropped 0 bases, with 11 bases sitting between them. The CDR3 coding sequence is TGTGCCAGCTCACCAGCCGGAGACCGCTCTGGAAACACCATATATTTT. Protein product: CASSPAGDRSGNTIYF.

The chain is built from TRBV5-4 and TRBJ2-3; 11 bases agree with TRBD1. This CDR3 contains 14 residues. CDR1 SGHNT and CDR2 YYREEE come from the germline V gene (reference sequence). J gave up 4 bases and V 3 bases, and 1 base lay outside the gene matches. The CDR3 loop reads CASSWTGGADTQYF. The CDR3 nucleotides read TGTGCCAGCAGCTGGACAGGGGGCGCAGATACGCAGTATTTT.

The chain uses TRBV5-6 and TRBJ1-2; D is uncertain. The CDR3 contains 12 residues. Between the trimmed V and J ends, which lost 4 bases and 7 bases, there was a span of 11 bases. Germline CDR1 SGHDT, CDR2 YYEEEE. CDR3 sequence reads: CASSPRTSGYTF. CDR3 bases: TGTGCCAGCAGCCCCCGGACGAGTGGCTACACCTTC.

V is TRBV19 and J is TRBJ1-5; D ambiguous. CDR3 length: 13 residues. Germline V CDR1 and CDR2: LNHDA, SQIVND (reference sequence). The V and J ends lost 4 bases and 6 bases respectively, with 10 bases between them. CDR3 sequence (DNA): TGTGCCAGTAGTAACCCGGGCGCTCAGCCCCAGCATTTT. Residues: CASSNPGAQPQHF.

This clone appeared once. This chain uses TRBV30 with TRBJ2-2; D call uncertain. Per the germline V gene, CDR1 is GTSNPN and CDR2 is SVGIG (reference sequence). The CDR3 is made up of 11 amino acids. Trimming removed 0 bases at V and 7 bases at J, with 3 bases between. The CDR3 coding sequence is TGTGCCTGGAGTGTGAGCGGGGAGCTGTTTTTT. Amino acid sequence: CAWSVSGELFF.

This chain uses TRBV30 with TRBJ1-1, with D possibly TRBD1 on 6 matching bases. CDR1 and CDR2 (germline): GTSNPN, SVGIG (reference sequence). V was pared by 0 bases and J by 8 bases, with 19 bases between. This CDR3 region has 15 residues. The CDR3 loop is CAWSVGGGPLAEAFF. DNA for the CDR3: TGTGCCTGGAGTGTAGGAGGGGGACCCCTCGCGGAAGCTTTCTTT.

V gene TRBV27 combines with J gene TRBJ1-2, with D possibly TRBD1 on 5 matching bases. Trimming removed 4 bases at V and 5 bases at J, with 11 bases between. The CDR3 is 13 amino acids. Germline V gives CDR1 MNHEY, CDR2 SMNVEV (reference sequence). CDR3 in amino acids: CASSYQGNYGYTF. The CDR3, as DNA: TGTGCCAGCAGTTATCAGGGAAATTATGGCTACACCTTC.

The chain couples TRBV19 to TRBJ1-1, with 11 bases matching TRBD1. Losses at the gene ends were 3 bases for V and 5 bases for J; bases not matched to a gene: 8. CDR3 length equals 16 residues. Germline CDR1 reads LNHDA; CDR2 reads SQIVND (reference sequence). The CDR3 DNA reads TGTGCCAGTAGTATTTGGGACAGGGGGACGGGGACTGAAGCTTTCTTT. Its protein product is CASSIWDRGTGTEAFF. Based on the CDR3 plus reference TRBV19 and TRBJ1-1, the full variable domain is DGGITQSPKYLFRKEGQNVTLSCEQNLNHDAMYWYRQDPGQGLRLIYYSQIVNDFQKGDIAEGYSVSREKKESFPLTVTSAQKNPTAFYLCASSIWDRGTGTEAFFGQGTRLTVV.